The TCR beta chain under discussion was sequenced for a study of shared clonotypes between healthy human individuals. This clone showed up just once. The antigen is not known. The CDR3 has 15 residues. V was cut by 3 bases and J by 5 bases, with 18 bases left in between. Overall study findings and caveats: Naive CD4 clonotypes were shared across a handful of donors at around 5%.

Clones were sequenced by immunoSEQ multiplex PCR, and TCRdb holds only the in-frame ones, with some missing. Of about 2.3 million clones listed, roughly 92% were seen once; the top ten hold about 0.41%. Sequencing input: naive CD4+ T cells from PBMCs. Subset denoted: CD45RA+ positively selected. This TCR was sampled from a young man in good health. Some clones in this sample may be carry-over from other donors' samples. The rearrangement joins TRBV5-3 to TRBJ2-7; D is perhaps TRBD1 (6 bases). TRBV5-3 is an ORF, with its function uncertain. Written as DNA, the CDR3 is TGTGCCAGAAGCTACCGTTGGGGGCAGGGGAACGAGCAGTACTTC. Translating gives CARSYRWGQGNEQYF.